This TCR beta chain was documented in a study of shared T cell receptors in the human thymus. Trimming cost V 6 bases and J 5 bases; bases outside gene matches: 9. Germline CDR1 is LNHDA and CDR2 is SQIVND (reference sequence). The length of the CDR3 is 15 residues. Clones were read by immunoSEQ multiplex PCR, and TCRdb kept only the in-frame ones, dropping some. The data contain about 730,000 clones, approximately 85% of them singletons. These same records also appear under a second study, on human thymus T cells. That report notes: Corrective cardiac surgery supplied the resected thymus tissue. Gene usage for V and J segments appeared biased in thymic and blood repertoires.

The V call is TRBV19, the J call TRBJ2-2; TRBD2 aligns across 7 bases. This TCR was sampled from a girl under three years old with a congenital heart defect. Sample: thymocytes. The CDR3, as DNA: TGTGCCAGTAGCGGTCGGGGGGTCCGGACCGGGGAGCTGTTTTTT. As protein: CASSGRGVRTGELFF.